Listed below are T cell receptor beta chains from one sample, sequenced in a study of blood T cell repertoires in COVID-19. Repertoires were generated with immunoSEQ multiplex PCR, while TCRdb's copy carries only in-frame clones and drops some. The sample has approximately 230,000 clones; around 80% are singletons. The source material was PBMCs or T cells enriched from blood (not recorded which). The source of these receptors is a man aged 40-49 years who had recovered from COVID-19. The CDR3 runs from the conserved cysteine through the conserved F or W. Fields, in order: D gene, V gene, J gene, clone size, CDR3 protein, CDR3 DNA. D genes are given only for firm matches. Clone size, where shown, is once, few, many, or a class for clones that have expanded.

TRBD2,TRBV18,TRBJ2-5,.,CASSPLRRGSLQETQYF,TGTGCCAGCTCACCACTTCGGCGCGGGAGCCTCCAAGAGACCCAGTACTTC
TRBD1,TRBV2,TRBJ1-5,.,CAWTGGRNQPQHF,TGTGCCTGGACAGGGGGACGCAATCAGCCCCAGCATTTT
.,TRBV9,TRBJ2-2,.,CASSVVQNTGELFF,TGTGCCAGCAGCGTAGTTCAGAACACCGGGGAGCTGTTTTTT
TRBD1,TRBV9,TRBJ1-4,.,CASSPRTGPNEKLFF,TGTGCCAGCAGCCCCAGGACAGGTCCTAATGAAAAACTGTTTTTT
TRBD2,TRBV5-1,TRBJ2-7,.,CASSLGEGLAGEEQYF,TGCGCCAGCAGCTTGGGAGAGGGACTAGCGGGAGAGGAGCAGTACTTC
.,TRBV27,TRBJ1-5,.,CASSLWGQAGQPQHF,TGTGCCAGCAGTTTATGGGGGCAAGCTGGACAGCCCCAGCATTTT
TRBD1,TRBV5-6,TRBJ1-5,once,CASARGPDDQPQHF,TGTGCCAGCGCCAGGGGGCCTGACGATCAGCCCCAGCATTTT
.,TRBV5-4,TRBJ2-2,few,CASTLYSGLLPGELFF,TGTGCCAGCACCCTCTACTCAGGGTTACTCCCCGGGGAGCTGTTTTTT
.,TRBV28,TRBJ1-5,.,CASSFSAGSNQPQHF,TGTGCCAGCAGTTTTAGTGCCGGGTCAAATCAGCCCCAGCATTTT
TRBD1,TRBV28,TRBJ1-1,once,CASSPGGGVVNTEAFF,TGTGCCAGCAGTCCAGGAGGGGGCGTCGTGAACACTGAAGCTTTCTTT
.,TRBV5-1,TRBJ1-3,.,CASSPQAQGLSGNTIYF,TGCGCCAGCAGCCCACAGGCTCAGGGTCTCTCTGGAAACACCATATATTTT
TRBD1,TRBV6-4,TRBJ1-6,.,CASSPDRGNSPLHF,TGTGCCAGCAGTCCGGACAGGGGTAATTCACCCCTCCACTTT
TRBD1,TRBV2,TRBJ1-5,.,CASSGDRGRYQPQHF,TGTGCCAGCAGTGGGGACAGGGGAAGGTACCAGCCCCAGCATTTT
TRBD1,TRBV28,TRBJ1-2,few,CASSSQGFPDRVGYGYTF,TGTGCCAGCAGTTCCCAAGGCTTTCCGGACAGGGTAGGGTATGGCTACACCTTC
TRBD1,TRBV3-1/TRBV3-2,TRBJ1-2,.,CASSVGQGAGGYTF,TGTGCCAGCAGCGTAGGACAGGGGGCTGGTGGCTACACCTTC
.,TRBV25-1,TRBJ1-1,.,CASSEGRGTEAFF,TGTGCCAGCAGTGAAGGGAGGGGGACTGAAGCTTTCTTT
.,TRBV5-1,TRBJ2-1,.,CASSLAPAVSYNEQFF,TGCGCCAGCAGCTTGGCCCCAGCGGTCTCCTACAATGAGCAGTTCTTC
TRBD1,TRBV2,TRBJ2-2,.,CASRNRDSLTGELFF,TGTGCCAGCAGAAACCGGGACAGCCTAACCGGGGAGCTGTTTTTT
.,TRBV4-3,TRBJ1-2,.,CASSQEPGYYGYTF,TGCGCCAGCAGCCAAGAGCCGGGGTACTATGGCTACACCTTC
.,TRBV20-1,TRBJ1-1,.,CSASHLRGRTEAFF,TGCAGTGCTAGTCACCTACGGGGGAGGACTGAAGCTTTCTTT
.,TRBV7-9,TRBJ1-2,.,CASSLETGRYYGYTF,TGTGCCAGCAGCTTAGAAACAGGGCGATACTATGGCTACACCTTC
.,TRBV7-9,TRBJ2-7,.,CASSQGGYEQYF,TGTGCCAGCAGCCAGGGGGGCTACGAGCAGTACTTC
TRBD1,TRBV19,TRBJ2-7,.,CASTATAGQGFYEQYF,TGTGCCAGTACCGCTACTGCGGGACAGGGATTCTACGAGCAGTACTTC
TRBD1,TRBV16,TRBJ2-7,.,CASSPTGTGIPYEQYF,TGTGCCAGCAGCCCCACCGGGACAGGGATCCCCTACGAGCAGTACTTC
.,TRBV7-2,TRBJ2-7,.,CASSLFGSTYEQYF,TGTGCCAGCAGCTTATTCGGGAGTACCTACGAGCAGTACTTC
.,TRBV7-2,TRBJ2-7,.,CASSISDRYEQYF,TGTGCCAGCAGCATCAGCGACAGGTACGAGCAGTACTTC
.,TRBV20-1,TRBJ1-1,.,CSASLVRDTEAFF,TGCAGTGCTAGTCTAGTTCGGGACACTGAAGCTTTCTTT
TRBD1,TRBV7-9,TRBJ1-1,.,CASSERQGLQNTEAFF,TGTGCCAGCAGCGAAAGACAGGGCCTCCAGAACACTGAAGCTTTCTTT
TRBD2,TRBV5-1,TRBJ2-1,.,CASRPGTTINEQFF,TGCGCCAGCAGGCCCGGGACTACGATCAATGAGCAGTTCTTC
TRBD1,TRBV5-1,TRBJ2-7,.,CASSLAGQGAGEQYF,TGCGCCAGCAGCTTGGCCGGGCAGGGGGCAGGGGAGCAGTACTTC
.,TRBV29-1,TRBJ1-2,few,CSVLGGTTDYMGYTF,TGCAGCGTCCTAGGTGGGACAACAGACTATATGGGCTACACCTTC
TRBD1,TRBV9,TRBJ1-5,.,CASSSLTGVYQPQHF,TGTGCCAGCAGCTCTCTCACAGGGGTTTATCAGCCCCAGCATTTT
TRBD2,TRBV5-1,TRBJ2-1,.,CASSTVAGGDNEQFF,TGCGCCAGCAGCACCGTAGCGGGAGGGGACAATGAGCAGTTCTTC
.,TRBV19,TRBJ1-5,.,CASRIRDIANQPQHF,TGTGCCAGTAGGATCCGGGACATTGCGAATCAGCCCCAGCATTTT
TRBD1,TRBV2,TRBJ2-1,.,CAGRDRGYEQFF,TGTGCCGGCCGGGACAGGGGGTATGAGCAGTTCTTC
TRBD2,TRBV6-2/TRBV6-3,TRBJ2-7,.,CASSYPLGAGELYEQYF,TGTGCCAGCAGTTACCCTCTGGGAGCGGGAGAGCTCTACGAGCAGTACTTC
.,TRBV5-1,TRBJ2-1,.,CASSPFSGGSYNEQFF,TGCGCCAGCAGCCCCTTTAGCGGAGGCTCCTACAATGAGCAGTTCTTC
TRBD1,TRBV5-1,TRBJ1-3,.,CASSQTGGGNTIYF,TGCGCCAGCAGCCAGACAGGGGGCGGAAACACCATATATTTT
.,TRBV14,TRBJ2-7,once,CASSPLQGGSSEQYF,TGTGCCAGCAGCCCTCTACAGGGAGGGTCCTCCGAGCAGTACTTC
.,TRBV19,TRBJ2-1,.,CASSRYREPNEQFF,TGTGCCAGTAGTAGATACAGGGAACCCAATGAGCAGTTCTTC
.,TRBV5-1,TRBJ2-7,.,CASSGGGQLNEQYF,TGCGCCAGCAGTGGTGGCGGGCAGCTGAACGAGCAGTACTTC
TRBD2,TRBV28,TRBJ2-3,.,CASSSLGGVTDTQYF,TGTGCCAGCAGCTCCCTTGGGGGGGTCACAGATACGCAGTATTTT
TRBD2,TRBV29-1,TRBJ2-3,.,CSVEDAVDAGLVADTQYF,TGCAGCGTTGAAGACGCCGTGGATGCTGGACTAGTGGCAGATACGCAGTATTTT
.,TRBV29-1,TRBJ2-1,.,CSVGLGLSYNEQFF,TGCAGCGTTGGCTTGGGCCTCTCCTACAATGAGCAGTTCTTC
TRBD1,TRBV5-1,TRBJ1-6,.,CASSLAGTGRSPLHF,TGCGCCAGCAGCTTGGCCGGGACAGGGAGATCACCCCTCCACTTT
TRBD2,TRBV7-6,TRBJ2-1,.,CASSLAGGVNEQFF,TGTGCCAGCAGCTTGGCGGGGGGGGTAAATGAGCAGTTCTTC
.,TRBV10-1,TRBJ2-1,.,CASGGSRDEQFF,TGCGCCAGCGGGGGGAGCCGAGATGAGCAGTTCTTC
.,TRBV11-2,TRBJ2-7,.,CASSQSTGTILYEQYF,TGTGCCAGCAGCCAATCCACCGGGACAATCCTCTACGAGCAGTACTTC
.,TRBV20-1,TRBJ1-1,.,CSAIQGTEAFF,TGCAGTGCTATCCAGGGCACTGAAGCTTTCTTT
.,TRBV21-1,TRBJ2-4,.,CASSRGGQGAAKNIQYF,TGTGCCAGCAGCAGGGGAGGGCAGGGGGCAGCCAAAAACATTCAGTACTTC
TRBD1,TRBV15,TRBJ2-7,.,CATSRPGTGKVVEQYF,TGTGCCACCAGCAGGCCCGGGACAGGAAAAGTAGTTGAGCAGTACTTC
TRBD2,TRBV3-1/TRBV3-2,TRBJ2-7,.,CASSQGGLAGPRKYEQYF,TGTGCCAGCAGCCAAGGGGGGCTAGCGGGCCCTAGAAAGTACGAGCAGTACTTC
TRBD2,TRBV29-1,TRBJ2-3,.,CSVGLAGGRDTQYF,TGCAGCGTCGGACTAGCGGGAGGACGGGATACGCAGTATTTT
.,TRBV18,TRBJ1-4,.,CASSPGTREKLFF,TGTGCCAGCTCACCCGGGACAAGGGAAAAACTGTTTTTT
TRBD2,TRBV4-1,TRBJ2-2,few,CASSSSGGANTGELFF,TGCGCCAGCAGCTCGAGCGGGGGCGCGAACACCGGGGAGCTGTTTTTT
TRBD1,TRBV29-1,TRBJ2-1,.,CSVEDLEQGIGYEQFF,TGCAGCGTTGAAGATCTCGAACAGGGGATAGGGTATGAGCAGTTCTTC
.,TRBV2,TRBJ1-4,.,CASRQGYGEKLFF,TGTGCCAGCAGGCAGGGATACGGTGAAAAACTGTTTTTT